A selection of T cell receptor beta chains follows, all from one sample in a study of regulatory dendritic cells for organ transplantation. Data came from immunoSEQ multiplex PCR; TCRdb stores just in-frame clones and leaves some out. The table shows around 8,000 clones, with 60% to 70% occurring only once. Their target antigens are unknown. Sample: memory CD4+ T cells from blood cultured with dendritic cells. All receptors derive from a human donor in good health. CDR3s include the opening cysteine and the closing phenylalanine or tryptophan. Fields, in order: D gene, CDR3 length, V gene, clone size, J gene, CDR3 DNA, CDR3 protein. A D gene is named only where the DNA matches it firmly. Some rows have no size entry. The others give once, few or many, or a class for an expanded clone.

d_gene: NA; len: 15; v_gene: TRBV5-1; abundance: medium-sized; j_gene: TRBJ1-2; CDR3nt: TGCGCCAGCAGCCCTTCCACAGGGATCGACTATGGCTACACCTTC; CDR3aa: CASSPSTGIDYGYTF
d_gene: NA; len: 16; v_gene: TRBV7-8; abundance: few; j_gene: TRBJ1-1; CDR3nt: TGTGCCAGCAGCTCCCTCTTCGGGGAAAAGAACACTGAAGCTTTCTTT; CDR3aa: CASSSLFGEKNTEAFF
d_gene: TRBD1; len: 13; v_gene: TRBV7-2; abundance: NA; j_gene: TRBJ2-3; CDR3nt: TGTGCCAGCAGCTACATGACAGGGGAACCGCAGTATTTT; CDR3aa: CASSYMTGEPQYF
d_gene: NA; len: 14; v_gene: TRBV2; abundance: NA; j_gene: TRBJ1-5; CDR3nt: TGTGCCAGCAACGAGGGAGGGGGAACTCAGCCCCAGCATTTT; CDR3aa: CASNEGGGTQPQHF
d_gene: NA; len: 15; v_gene: TRBV19; abundance: NA; j_gene: TRBJ1-5; CDR3nt: TGTGCCAGTAGTATAAACAGGCAAGGCAATCAGCCCCAGCATTTT; CDR3aa: CASSINRQGNQPQHF
d_gene: NA; len: 14; v_gene: TRBV5-6; abundance: once; j_gene: TRBJ1-1; CDR3nt: TGTGCCAGCAGCTCCAGACAGGCGAACACTGAAGCTTTCTTT; CDR3aa: CASSSRQANTEAFF
d_gene: TRBD1; len: 15; v_gene: TRBV5-6; abundance: medium-sized; j_gene: TRBJ1-4; CDR3nt: TGTGCCAGCAGCTGGAGGCGACAGGGAAATGAAAAACTGTTTTTT; CDR3aa: CASSWRRQGNEKLFF
d_gene: NA; len: 16; v_gene: TRBV5-1; abundance: NA; j_gene: TRBJ2-7; CDR3nt: TGCGCCACGCTCCCCCCCACCCAGGGAACATTGGAAGAGCAGTACTTC; CDR3aa: CATLPPTQGTLEEQYF
d_gene: TRBD2; len: 15; v_gene: TRBV6-5; abundance: NA; j_gene: TRBJ2-5; CDR3nt: TGTGCCAGCAGAACTCTAGCGGGGACCCAAGAGACCCAGTACTTC; CDR3aa: CASRTLAGTQETQYF
d_gene: TRBD1; len: 15; v_gene: TRBV10-3; abundance: NA; j_gene: TRBJ2-2; CDR3nt: TGTGCCATCACGCCGGGACAGGGAGGAGGCGGGGAGCTGTTTTTT; CDR3aa: CAITPGQGGGGELFF
d_gene: TRBD1; len: 16; v_gene: TRBV5-4; abundance: NA; j_gene: TRBJ2-5; CDR3nt: TGTGCCAGCAGCTACACCGCGACAGGGCGGGAAGAGACCCAGTACTTC; CDR3aa: CASSYTATGREETQYF
d_gene: NA; len: 15; v_gene: TRBV6-6; abundance: few; j_gene: TRBJ1-3; CDR3nt: TGTGCCAGCAGTTTCTCAGAGCTCTCTGGAAACACCATATATTTT; CDR3aa: CASSFSELSGNTIYF
d_gene: NA; len: 15; v_gene: TRBV5-1; abundance: NA; j_gene: TRBJ1-5; CDR3nt: TGCGCCAGCAGCTTGTCCCGGACTATCAATCAGCCCCAGCATTTT; CDR3aa: CASSLSRTINQPQHF
d_gene: TRBD1; len: 15; v_gene: TRBV6-5; abundance: NA; j_gene: TRBJ2-7; CDR3nt: TGTGCCAGCAGGGCTGGGACAGGGCTTTACTACGAGCAGTACTTC; CDR3aa: CASRAGTGLYYEQYF
d_gene: TRBD1; len: 17; v_gene: TRBV7-7; abundance: NA; j_gene: TRBJ2-3; CDR3nt: TGTGCTAGCAGCCCCATGACAGGGAGTCCTAGCACAGATACGCAGTATTTT; CDR3aa: CASSPMTGSPSTDTQYF
d_gene: TRBD2; len: 10; v_gene: TRBV2; abundance: few; j_gene: TRBJ2-7; CDR3nt: TGTGCCAGCGGGAGGGAAGCGGTTAACTTC; CDR3aa: CASGREAVNF
d_gene: TRBD2; len: 16; v_gene: TRBV18; abundance: NA; j_gene: TRBJ2-1; CDR3nt: TGTGCCAGCTCACCTGGGACTAGCGGGAATTACAATGAGCAGTTCTTC; CDR3aa: CASSPGTSGNYNEQFF
d_gene: TRBD2; len: 14; v_gene: TRBV6-1; abundance: NA; j_gene: TRBJ2-3; CDR3nt: TGTGCCAGCAAGGGGAGGGACAGCACAGATACGCAGTATTTT; CDR3aa: CASKGRDSTDTQYF
d_gene: NA; len: 14; v_gene: TRBV29-1; abundance: NA; j_gene: TRBJ2-5; CDR3nt: TGCAGCGCCCGAGGGGGTCCCTTAAGAGAGACCCAGTACTTC; CDR3aa: CSARGGPLRETQYF
d_gene: TRBD1; len: 15; v_gene: TRBV5-1; abundance: NA; j_gene: TRBJ1-2; CDR3nt: TGCGCCAGCACCCCCGGGACAGACCCAATTGGAGGCTACACCTTC; CDR3aa: CASTPGTDPIGGYTF
d_gene: TRBD1; len: 14; v_gene: TRBV6-1; abundance: NA; j_gene: TRBJ2-7; CDR3nt: TGTGCCAGCAGGTGGGACAGGAGTACCTACGAGCAGTACTTC; CDR3aa: CASRWDRSTYEQYF
d_gene: NA; len: 11; v_gene: TRBV20-1; abundance: NA; j_gene: TRBJ2-3; CDR3nt: TGCAGTGCTAGGAGGGCAGATACGCAGTATTTT; CDR3aa: CSARRADTQYF
d_gene: NA; len: 17; v_gene: TRBV29-1; abundance: NA; j_gene: TRBJ1-1; CDR3nt: TGCAGCGTTGCCGGATTACAGGGCTTTAGTAGGGACACTGAAGCTTTCTTT; CDR3aa: CSVAGLQGFSRDTEAFF
d_gene: TRBD1; len: 13; v_gene: TRBV2; abundance: NA; j_gene: TRBJ1-4; CDR3nt: TGTGCCAGCAGTGACAGGGGGCCGGAAAAACTGTTTTTT; CDR3aa: CASSDRGPEKLFF
d_gene: NA; len: 13; v_gene: TRBV2; abundance: NA; j_gene: TRBJ1-1; CDR3nt: TGTGCCAGCACCGCGTCGGAGGGCACTGAAGCTTTCTTT; CDR3aa: CASTASEGTEAFF
d_gene: TRBD1; len: 14; v_gene: TRBV6-5; abundance: NA; j_gene: TRBJ1-1; CDR3nt: TGTGCCAGCAGTACACTCTTTGGGACAGGGCAAGCTTTCTTT; CDR3aa: CASSTLFGTGQAFF
d_gene: TRBD2; len: 15; v_gene: TRBV11-2; abundance: NA; j_gene: TRBJ2-1; CDR3nt: TGTGCCAGCAGCTCCCTAGGCGGGGGGAGTAATGAGCAGTTCTTC; CDR3aa: CASSSLGGGSNEQFF
d_gene: NA; len: 13; v_gene: TRBV11-1; abundance: NA; j_gene: TRBJ2-3; CDR3nt: TGTGCCAGCAGCTTAGGTCGGGCAGATACGCAGTATTTT; CDR3aa: CASSLGRADTQYF
d_gene: TRBD1; len: 15; v_gene: TRBV10-1; abundance: NA; j_gene: TRBJ2-3; CDR3nt: TGCGCCAGCAGTAAGACAGGGCCTAGCACAGATACGCAGTATTTT; CDR3aa: CASSKTGPSTDTQYF
d_gene: NA; len: 12; v_gene: TRBV2; abundance: NA; j_gene: TRBJ1-4; CDR3nt: TGTGCCAGCAGAGGGGATAATGAAAAACTGTTTTTT; CDR3aa: CASRGDNEKLFF
d_gene: TRBD1; len: 14; v_gene: TRBV19; abundance: NA; j_gene: TRBJ1-3; CDR3nt: TGTGCCAGTAGTTCCGGGACAGCTGGAAACACCATATATTTT; CDR3aa: CASSSGTAGNTIYF
d_gene: TRBD2; len: 15; v_gene: TRBV2; abundance: NA; j_gene: TRBJ2-3; CDR3nt: TGTGCCAGCAGAATACTAGCGGGGGCTCAAGATACGCAGTATTTT; CDR3aa: CASRILAGAQDTQYF
d_gene: NA; len: 14; v_gene: TRBV4-1; abundance: NA; j_gene: TRBJ1-2; CDR3nt: TGCGCCAGCAGCCGACAGGTTAATAACTATGGCTACACCTTC; CDR3aa: CASSRQVNNYGYTF
d_gene: NA; len: 15; v_gene: TRBV4-2; abundance: few; j_gene: TRBJ1-4; CDR3nt: TGTGCCAGCAGCCTGAGAGGCCAGAGTAATGAAAAACTGTTTTTT; CDR3aa: CASSLRGQSNEKLFF
d_gene: TRBD1; len: 15; v_gene: TRBV7-7; abundance: NA; j_gene: TRBJ2-1; CDR3nt: TGTGCTAGCAGCATGGACAGGGATTCCTACAATGGGCAGTTCTTC; CDR3aa: CASSMDRDSYNGQFF
d_gene: NA; len: 15; v_gene: TRBV10-3; abundance: NA; j_gene: TRBJ1-3; CDR3nt: TGTGCCAGCAGTTATGGGGGGGCAGCTGGAAACACCATATATTTT; CDR3aa: CASSYGGAAGNTIYF
d_gene: NA; len: 13; v_gene: TRBV28; abundance: once; j_gene: TRBJ2-7; CDR3nt: TGTGCCAGCAGGAGGACAGACACGTACGAGCAGTACTTC; CDR3aa: CASRRTDTYEQYF
d_gene: NA; len: 15; v_gene: TRBV11-3; abundance: once; j_gene: TRBJ2-7; CDR3nt: TGTGCCAGCAGCTTAGTGCAGGTCAACACATACGAGCAGTACTTC; CDR3aa: CASSLVQVNTYEQYF
d_gene: TRBD1; len: 13; v_gene: TRBV2; abundance: NA; j_gene: TRBJ1-2; CDR3nt: TGTGCCAGCAGCCAGGACAGGGACTATGGCTACACCTTC; CDR3aa: CASSQDRDYGYTF